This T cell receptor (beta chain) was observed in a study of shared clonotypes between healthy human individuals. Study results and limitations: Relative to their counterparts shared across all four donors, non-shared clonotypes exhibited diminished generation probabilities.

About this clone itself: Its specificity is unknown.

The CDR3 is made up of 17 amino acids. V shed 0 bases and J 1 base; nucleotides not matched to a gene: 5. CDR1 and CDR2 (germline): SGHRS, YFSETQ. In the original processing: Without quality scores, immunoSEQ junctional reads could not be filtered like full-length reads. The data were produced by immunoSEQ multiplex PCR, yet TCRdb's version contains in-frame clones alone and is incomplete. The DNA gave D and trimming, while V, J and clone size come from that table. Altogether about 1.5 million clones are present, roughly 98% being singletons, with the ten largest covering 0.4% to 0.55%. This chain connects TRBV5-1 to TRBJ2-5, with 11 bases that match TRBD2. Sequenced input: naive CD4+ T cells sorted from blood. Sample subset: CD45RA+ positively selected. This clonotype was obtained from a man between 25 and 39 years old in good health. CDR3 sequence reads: CASSLGLTSGAQETQYF. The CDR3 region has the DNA TGCGCCAGCAGCTTGGGTTTGACTAGCGGGGCCCAAGAGACCCAGTACTTC.